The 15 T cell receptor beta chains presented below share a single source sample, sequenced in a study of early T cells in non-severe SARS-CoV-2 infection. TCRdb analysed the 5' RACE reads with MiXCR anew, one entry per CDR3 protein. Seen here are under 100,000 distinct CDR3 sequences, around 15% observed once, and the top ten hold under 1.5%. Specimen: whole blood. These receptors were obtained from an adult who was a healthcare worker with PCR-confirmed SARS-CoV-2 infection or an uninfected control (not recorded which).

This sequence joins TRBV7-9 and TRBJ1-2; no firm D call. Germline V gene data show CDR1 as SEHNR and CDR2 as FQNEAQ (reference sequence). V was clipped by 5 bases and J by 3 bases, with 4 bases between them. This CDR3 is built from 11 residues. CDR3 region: CASSRDYGYTF. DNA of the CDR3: TGTGCCAGCAGCCGGGACTATGGCTACACCTTC. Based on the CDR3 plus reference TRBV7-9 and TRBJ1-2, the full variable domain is DTGVSQNPRHKITKRGQNVTFRCDPISEHNRLYWYRQTLGQGPEFLTYFQNEAQLEKSRLLSDRFSAERPKGSFSTLEIQRTEQGDSAMYLCASSRDYGYTFGSGTRLTVV.

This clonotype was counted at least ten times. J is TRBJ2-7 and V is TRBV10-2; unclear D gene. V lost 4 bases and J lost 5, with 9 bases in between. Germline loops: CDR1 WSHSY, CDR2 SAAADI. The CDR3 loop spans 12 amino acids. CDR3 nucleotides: TGCGCCAGCAGTGTTGCCAGGAACGAGCAGTACTTC. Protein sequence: CASSVARNEQYF.

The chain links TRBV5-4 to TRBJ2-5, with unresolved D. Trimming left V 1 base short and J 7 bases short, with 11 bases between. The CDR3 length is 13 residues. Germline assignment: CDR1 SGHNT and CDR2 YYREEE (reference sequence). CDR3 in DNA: TGTGCCAGCAGCTTGAACGGCGGACCGACCCAGTACTTC. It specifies CASSLNGGPTQYF.

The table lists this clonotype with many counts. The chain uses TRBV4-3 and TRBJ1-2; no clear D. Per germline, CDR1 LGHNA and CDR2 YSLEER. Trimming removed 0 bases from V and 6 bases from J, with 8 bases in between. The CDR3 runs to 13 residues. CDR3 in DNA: TGCGCCAGCAGCCAAGAAGCAGGCGATGGCTACACCTTC. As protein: CASSQEAGDGYTF.

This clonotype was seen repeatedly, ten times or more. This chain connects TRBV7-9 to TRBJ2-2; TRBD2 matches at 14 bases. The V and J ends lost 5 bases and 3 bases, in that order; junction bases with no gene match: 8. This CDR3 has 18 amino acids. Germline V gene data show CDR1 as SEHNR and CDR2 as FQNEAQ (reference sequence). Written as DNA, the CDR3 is TGTGCCAGCAGCGCAACGGGACTAGCGGGGGCCCACACCGGGGAGCTGTTTTTT. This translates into CASSATGLAGAHTGELFF.

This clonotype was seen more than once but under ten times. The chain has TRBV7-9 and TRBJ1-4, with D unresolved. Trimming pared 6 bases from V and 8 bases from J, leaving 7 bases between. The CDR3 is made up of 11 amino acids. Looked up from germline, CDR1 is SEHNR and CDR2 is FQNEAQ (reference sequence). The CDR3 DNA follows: TGTGCCAGCAGGGGGTACGAAAAACTGTTTTTT. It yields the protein CASRGYEKLFF.

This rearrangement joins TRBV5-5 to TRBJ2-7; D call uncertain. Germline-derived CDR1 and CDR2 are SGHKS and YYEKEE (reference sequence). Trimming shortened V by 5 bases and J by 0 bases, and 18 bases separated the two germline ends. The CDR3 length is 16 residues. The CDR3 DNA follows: TGTGCCAGCAGTCCTTCGGTCCAGCTATCCTCCTACGAGCAGTACTTC. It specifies CASSPSVQLSSYEQYF. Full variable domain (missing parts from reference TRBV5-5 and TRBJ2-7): DAGVTQSPTHLIKTRGQQVTLRCSPISGHKSVSWYQQVLGQGPQFIFQYYEKEERGRGNFPDRFSARQFPNYSSELNVNALLLGDSALYLCASSPSVQLSSYEQYFGPGTRLTVT.

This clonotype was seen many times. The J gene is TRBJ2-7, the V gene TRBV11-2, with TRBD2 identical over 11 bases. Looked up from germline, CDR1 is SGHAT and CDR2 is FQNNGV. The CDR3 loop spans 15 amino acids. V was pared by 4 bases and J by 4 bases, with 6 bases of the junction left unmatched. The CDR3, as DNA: TGTGCCAGCAGCTCTTTCGGGACTAGCGGTTACGAGCAGTACTTC. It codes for CASSSFGTSGYEQYF.

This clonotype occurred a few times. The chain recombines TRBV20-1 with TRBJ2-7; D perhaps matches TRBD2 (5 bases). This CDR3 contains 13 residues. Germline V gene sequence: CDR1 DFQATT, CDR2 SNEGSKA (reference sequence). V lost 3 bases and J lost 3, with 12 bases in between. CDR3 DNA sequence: TGCAGTGCTAGGGTAGAGGGTCGCTACGAGCAGTACTTC. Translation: CSARVEGRYEQYF.

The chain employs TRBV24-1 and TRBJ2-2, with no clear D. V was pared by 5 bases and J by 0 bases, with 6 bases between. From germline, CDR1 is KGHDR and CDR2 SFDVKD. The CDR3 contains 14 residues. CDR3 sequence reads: CATSGYPNTGELFF. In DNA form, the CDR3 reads TGTGCCACCAGTGGCTATCCGAACACCGGGGAGCTGTTTTTT.

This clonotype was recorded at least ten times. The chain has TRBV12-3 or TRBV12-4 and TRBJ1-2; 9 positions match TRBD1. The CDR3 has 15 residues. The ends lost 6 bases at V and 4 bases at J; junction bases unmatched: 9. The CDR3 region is CASRANLGQGYGYTF. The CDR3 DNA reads TGTGCCAGCAGGGCCAACCTGGGACAGGGCTATGGCTACACCTTC.

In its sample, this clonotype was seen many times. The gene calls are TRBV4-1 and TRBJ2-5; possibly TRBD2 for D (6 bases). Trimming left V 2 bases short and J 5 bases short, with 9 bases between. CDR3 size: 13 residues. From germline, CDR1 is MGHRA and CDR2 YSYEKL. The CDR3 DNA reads TGCGCCAGCAGCCAATGGAGGGGCGAGACCCAGTACTTC. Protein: CASSQWRGETQYF.

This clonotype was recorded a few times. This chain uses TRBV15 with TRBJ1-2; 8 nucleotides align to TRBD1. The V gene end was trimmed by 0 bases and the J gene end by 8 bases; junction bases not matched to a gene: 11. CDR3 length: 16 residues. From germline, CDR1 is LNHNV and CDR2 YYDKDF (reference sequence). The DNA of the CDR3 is TGTGCCACCAGCAGAGATCTTTCAGGGGGCGCATACGGCTACACCTTC. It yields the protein CATSRDLSGGAYGYTF.

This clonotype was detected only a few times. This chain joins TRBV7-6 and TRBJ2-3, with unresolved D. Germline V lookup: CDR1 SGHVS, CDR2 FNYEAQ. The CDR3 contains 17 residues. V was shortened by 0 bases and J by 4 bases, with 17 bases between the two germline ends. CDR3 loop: CASSLAGRLTGSDTQYF. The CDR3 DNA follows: TGTGCCAGCAGCTTAGCAGGGCGGCTCACCGGATCAGATACGCAGTATTTT.

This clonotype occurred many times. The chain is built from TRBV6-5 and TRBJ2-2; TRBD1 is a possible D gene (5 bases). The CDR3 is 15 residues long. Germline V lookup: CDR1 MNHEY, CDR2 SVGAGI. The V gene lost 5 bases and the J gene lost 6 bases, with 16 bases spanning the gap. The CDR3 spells CASSPPLDSPGELFF. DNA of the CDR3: TGTGCCAGCAGTCCACCCCTCGACAGCCCCGGGGAGCTGTTTTTT.